This T cell receptor beta chain originates from a study of breast tumors, draining lymph nodes, adjacent tissues. Study-wide findings and caveats: Data fit most tumor T cells coming from lymph node, expanding in tumor.

In germline, CDR1 is LNHDA, CDR2 SQIVND (reference sequence). V gave up 6 bases and J gave up 5 bases, with 13 bases separating them. CDR3 size: 13 residues. The table lists this clonotype with many counts. Its antigen remains unknown. MiXCR, applied by TCRdb to the multiplex PCR reads, yields one record per CDR3 protein. Of about 230,000 distinct CDR3 sequences listed, roughly 32% are singletons. The lymph nodes were axillary draining lymph nodes from breast cancer patients. Sequencing used axillary lymph node tissue. The receptor was isolated from a female donor with breast cancer. Some clones in this sample may be carry-over from other donors' samples. The gene calls are TRBV19 and TRBJ2-5, with a weak D call TRBD1 (6 bases). The CDR3 DNA follows: TGTGCCAGTAGACCACAGGGAGCCGAGACCCAGTACTTC. This encodes CASRPQGAETQYF.